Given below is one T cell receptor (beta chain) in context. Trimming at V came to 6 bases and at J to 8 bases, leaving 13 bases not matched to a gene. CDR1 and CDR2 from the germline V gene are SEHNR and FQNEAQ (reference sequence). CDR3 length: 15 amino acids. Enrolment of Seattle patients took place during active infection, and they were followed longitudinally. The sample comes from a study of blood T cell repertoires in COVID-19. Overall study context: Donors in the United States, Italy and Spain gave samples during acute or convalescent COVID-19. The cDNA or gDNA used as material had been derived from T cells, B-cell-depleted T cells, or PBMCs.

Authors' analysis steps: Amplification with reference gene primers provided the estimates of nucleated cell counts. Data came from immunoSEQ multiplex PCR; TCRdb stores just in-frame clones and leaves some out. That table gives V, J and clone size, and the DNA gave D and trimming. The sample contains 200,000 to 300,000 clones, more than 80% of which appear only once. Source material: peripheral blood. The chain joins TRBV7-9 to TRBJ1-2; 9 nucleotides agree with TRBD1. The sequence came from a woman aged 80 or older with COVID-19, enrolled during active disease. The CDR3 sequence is CASSLPDRGIFGYTF. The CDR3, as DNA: TGTGCCAGCAGTCTCCCGGACAGGGGTATTTTCGGCTACACCTTC.